These T cell receptor beta chains were read from a single sample in a study of OX40 agonist ivuxolimab in advanced cancers. Produced via immunoSEQ multiplex PCR; TCRdb's table is partial and in-frame only. The data hold 80,000 or so clones, with 84% observed a single time. Sequenced here: CD4+ or CD8+ T cells sorted from blood, sampled in a trial of the OX40 agonist ivuxolimab. All receptors derive from an adult with an advanced solid tumor such as melanoma, head and neck, liver or kidney cancer. Both conserved end residues are part of each CDR3. The D gene is left open where the match is weak. Size is omitted from some rows. Given values are once, few, many or a class for expanded clones.

J gene	clone size	D gene	V gene	CDR3 DNA	CDR3 protein
TRBJ2-3	-	-	TRBV5-4	TGTGCCAGCAGCCAACCAAGCACAGATACGCAGTATTTT	CASSQPSTDTQYF
TRBJ1-2	-	-	TRBV11-3	TGTGCCAGCAGCCCCGGGCGGGATTATGGCTACACCTTC	CASSPGRDYGYTF
TRBJ1-5	-	-	TRBV7-9	TGTGCCAGCAGCTCACAGGGTGATCAGCCCCAGCATTTT	CASSSQGDQPQHF
TRBJ1-5	-	-	TRBV12-5	TGTGCTAGTGGTGACAGTAATAGCAATCAGCCCCAGCATTTT	CASGDSNSNQPQHF
TRBJ1-3	-	TRBD1	TRBV7-8	TGTGCCAGCAGCCTCCGACAGGGGGCGACTGGAAACACCATATATTTT	CASSLRQGATGNTIYF
TRBJ2-3	once	TRBD2	TRBV12-5	TGTGCTAGTGGTTTGTTAGCGGGGGGGGGCACAGATACGCAGTATTTT	CASGLLAGGGTDTQYF
TRBJ2-7	many	-	TRBV11-3	TGTGCCAGCAGGGACAGCAGCTACGAGCAGTACTTC	CASRDSSYEQYF
TRBJ2-2	-	TRBD2	TRBV27	TGTGCCAGCAGTTTCGCGGGAGGGCCCCCCGGGGAGCTGTTTTTT	CASSFAGGPPGELFF
TRBJ1-5	-	-	TRBV23-1	TGCGCCAGCGGGCCTAGGGGGAGACTTAGCAATCAGCCCCAGCATTTT	CASGPRGRLSNQPQHF
TRBJ2-2	-	TRBD1	TRBV5-4	TGTGCCAGCAGCTCGGGACAGGGGCTCACCGGGGAGCTGTTTTTT	CASSSGQGLTGELFF
TRBJ2-5	-	-	TRBV18	TGTGCCAGCTCACCGGGGGCCTGGTCCGAGACCCAGTACTTC	CASSPGAWSETQYF
TRBJ1-3	-	-	TRBV19	TGTGCCAGTAGTTCCCGATTTGACGGCCCCACCATATATTTT	CASSSRFDGPTIYF
TRBJ2-5	few	TRBD1	TRBV5-4	TGTGCCAGCAGTCCCCGACAACAGGGGGCACGGGAGACCCAGTACTTC	CASSPRQQGARETQYF
TRBJ1-2	-	-	TRBV15	TGTGCCACCAGCAGAGATCGAAGTTCGGGGGGTAACTATGGCTACACCTTC	CATSRDRSSGGNYGYTF
TRBJ2-2	-	-	TRBV7-8	TGTGCCAGCAGCTTAGATATCACCGGGGAGCTGTTTTTT	CASSLDITGELFF
TRBJ2-1	-	-	TRBV7-2	TGTGCCAGCAGCTTAGGCACAGCCTACAATGAGCAGTTCTTC	CASSLGTAYNEQFF
TRBJ2-7	-	-	TRBV5-6	TGTGCCAGCAGCCTCGGACCGTTCCTCTACGAGCAGTACTTC	CASSLGPFLYEQYF
TRBJ2-3	-	-	TRBV7-9	TGTGCCAGCAGCCGAAATAAGGGTGGCACAGATACGCAGTATTTT	CASSRNKGGTDTQYF
TRBJ2-5	once	TRBD2	TRBV28	TGTGCCAGCAGCCCCGGCGGGGGGAGGGAGACCCAGTACTTC	CASSPGGGRETQYF
TRBJ1-1	-	-	TRBV2	TGTGCCAGCCACAGGGAGGTGGCGGCTTTCTTT	CASHREVAAFF
TRBJ1-2	-	-	TRBV5-1	TGCGCCAGCAGCAACGTACAGGAGAGCTACACCTTC	CASSNVQESYTF
TRBJ1-5	-	TRBD1	TRBV15	TGTGCCACCAGCAGAGCGCCGGGACAGCTTAGCAATCAGCCCCAGCATTTT	CATSRAPGQLSNQPQHF
TRBJ2-7	once	-	TRBV9	TGTGCCAGCAGCGTACTGGGGACGGGGTACGAGCAGTACTTC	CASSVLGTGYEQYF
TRBJ2-5	-	-	TRBV10-3	TGTGCCATCTCTTACCAGGGGGAGACCCAGTACTTC	CAISYQGETQYF
TRBJ1-5	-	-	TRBV19	TGTGCCAGTAGTAAGCGCTCCGGAGCCAGGGTTAATCAGCCCCAGCATTTT	CASSKRSGARVNQPQHF
TRBJ2-1	-	-	TRBV9	TGTGCCAGCAGCGTTCAGGCTGAGCCAACCGATGAGCAGTTCTTC	CASSVQAEPTDEQFF
TRBJ2-7	-	-	TRBV6-6	TGTGCCAGCAGTCAAAATCCCGGAAAGGGGGAATACGAGCAGTACTTC	CASSQNPGKGEYEQYF
TRBJ2-5	-	-	TRBV7-7	TGTGCTAGCAGCTCGGGACCGGGGGAGACCCAGTACTTC	CASSSGPGETQYF
TRBJ2-1	-	-	TRBV9	TGTGCCAGCAGCGTAGAGGTCGGGACTGCGGGGTACAATGAGCAGTTCTTC	CASSVEVGTAGYNEQFF
TRBJ1-1	-	-	TRBV11-1	TGTGCCAGCAGCAAAGGGAGGATGAACACTGAAGCTTTCTTT	CASSKGRMNTEAFF
TRBJ1-2	-	-	TRBV4-2	TGTGCCAGCAGCCAAGATGGGGGGGTAACCTATGGCTACACCTTC	CASSQDGGVTYGYTF
TRBJ2-3	-	TRBD2	TRBV11-2	TGTGCCAGCAGCTTAGATCCGGGAGGGCCGGGAGATACGCAGTATTTT	CASSLDPGGPGDTQYF
TRBJ2-3	-	TRBD2	TRBV11-2	TGTGCCAGCAGCTTAGGAGCGGGAGAAGTAGATACGCAGTATTTT	CASSLGAGEVDTQYF
TRBJ1-6	-	-	TRBV7-2	TGTGCCAGCAGCTTATTGGGGGGTAATTCACCCCTCCACTTT	CASSLLGGNSPLHF
TRBJ2-1	few	-	TRBV4-2	TGTGCCAGCAGCCAAGACAGGGTATCCTACAATGAGCAGTTCTTC	CASSQDRVSYNEQFF
TRBJ1-5	many	-	TRBV10-3	TGTGCCATCAGTGCAGGGGCGGGCAATCAGCCCCAGCATTTT	CAISAGAGNQPQHF
TRBJ2-1	-	-	TRBV2	TGTGCCAGCAAAGGATGGTCGGGTGAGCAGTTCTTC	CASKGWSGEQFF
TRBJ1-3	-	TRBD1	TRBV27	TGTGCCAGCAGTCCCTATGGGACAGGGAGCTCTGGAAACACCATATATTTT	CASSPYGTGSSGNTIYF
TRBJ2-5	-	TRBD2	TRBV18	TGTGCCAGCTCCCTGGGGACTAGCGGGACGGAGACCCAGTACTTC	CASSLGTSGTETQYF
TRBJ1-2	-	TRBD1	TRBV6-1	TGTGCCAGCAGAAAGGGGGCGAATGACTATGGCTACACCTTC	CASRKGANDYGYTF
TRBJ2-3	-	-	TRBV6-4	TGTGCCAGCAGTAGGACAGCCTGGGGCACAGATACGCAGTATTTT	CASSRTAWGTDTQYF
TRBJ1-1	-	-	TRBV18	TGTGCCAGCTCTCCTTTAGGGTACCGCACTGAAGCTTTCTTT	CASSPLGYRTEAFF
TRBJ1-3	-	-	TRBV7-9	TGTGCCAGCTATCTAACGGGACACACAAGCTCTGGAAACACCATATATTTT	CASYLTGHTSSGNTIYF
TRBJ1-2	-	TRBD1	TRBV4-1	TGCGCCAGCAGCCATCCGGGACAGGGGGGCTATGGCTACACCTTC	CASSHPGQGGYGYTF
TRBJ1-1	once	-	TRBV7-9	TGTGCCAGCAGCTCCATACAGGGCCCTTGGGCGGCTGAAGCTTTCTTT	CASSSIQGPWAAEAFF